The clone carrying this T cell receptor beta chain has at least ten counts. This entry is derived from a study of early T cells in non-severe SARS-CoV-2 infection. For the study at large: The study sequenced bulk RNA from unsorted whole blood, with chains unpaired.

Trimming removed 2 bases from V and 2 bases from J, with 14 bases in between. CDR1 is SNHLY, CDR2 FYNNEI, per germline. CDR3 length: 16 residues. TCRdb reprocessed the 5' RACE reads via MiXCR and lists one record per CDR3 protein. There are approximately 62,000 distinct CDR3 sequences in the sample; about an eighth occur only once, and 3.5% to 5.5% lies in the top ten. The specimen sequenced was whole blood. The sequence derives from an adult who was a healthcare worker with PCR-confirmed SARS-CoV-2 infection or an uninfected control (not recorded which). V usage is TRBV2 and J usage is TRBJ2-3; D might be TRBD2 (6 bases). The CDR3: CASSELRTTVTDTQYF. CDR3 DNA: TGTGCCAGCAGTGAACTCCGGACTACCGTCACAGATACGCAGTATTTT.